The entry below gives a single T cell receptor beta chain sequence along with its context. The CDR3 totals 15 residues. Repertoires were generated with immunoSEQ multiplex PCR, while TCRdb's copy carries only in-frame clones and drops some. The sample contains 20,000 to 30,000 clones, roughly 93% of which appear only once. The source of the sample is a study of control samples from healthy donors and cancer patients. The sequenced material came from PBMCs. The clonotype was recovered from a man over 45 with lung cancer. The genes are TRBV21-1 and TRBJ1-2. TRBV21-1 is shown as a pseudogene. The CDR3 DNA follows: TGTGCCAGCAGCAAAGTTTATGCGCCCAACTATGGCTACACCTTC. Translated: CASSKVYAPNYGYTF.